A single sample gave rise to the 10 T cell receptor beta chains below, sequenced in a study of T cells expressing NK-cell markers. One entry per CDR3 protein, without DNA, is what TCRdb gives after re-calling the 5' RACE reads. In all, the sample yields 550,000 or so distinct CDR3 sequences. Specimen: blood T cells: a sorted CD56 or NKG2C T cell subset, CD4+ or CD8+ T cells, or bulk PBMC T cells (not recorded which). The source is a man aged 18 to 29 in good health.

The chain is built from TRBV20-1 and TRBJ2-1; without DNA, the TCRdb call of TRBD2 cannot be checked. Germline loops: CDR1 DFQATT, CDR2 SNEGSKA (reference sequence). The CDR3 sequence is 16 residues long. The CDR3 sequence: CSASTSGVSSYNEQFF.

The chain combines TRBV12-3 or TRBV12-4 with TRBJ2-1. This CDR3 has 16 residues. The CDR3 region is CASSPNVWASYNEQFF.

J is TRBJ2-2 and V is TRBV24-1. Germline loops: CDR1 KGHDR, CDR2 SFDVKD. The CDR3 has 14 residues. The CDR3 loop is CATSAVGGTGELFF.

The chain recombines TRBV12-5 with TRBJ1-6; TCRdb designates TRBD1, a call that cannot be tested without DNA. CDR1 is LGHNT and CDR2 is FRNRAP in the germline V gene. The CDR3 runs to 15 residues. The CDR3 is CASGLGGVNNSPLHF.

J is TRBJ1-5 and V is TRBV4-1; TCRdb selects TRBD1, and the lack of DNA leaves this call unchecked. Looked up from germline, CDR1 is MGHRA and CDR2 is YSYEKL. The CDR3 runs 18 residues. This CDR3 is CASSQLHRTGQGSQPQHF.

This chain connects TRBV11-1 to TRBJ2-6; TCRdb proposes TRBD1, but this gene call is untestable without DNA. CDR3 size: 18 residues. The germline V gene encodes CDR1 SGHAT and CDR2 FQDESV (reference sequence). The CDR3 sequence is CASSSPVQRSSGANVLTF.

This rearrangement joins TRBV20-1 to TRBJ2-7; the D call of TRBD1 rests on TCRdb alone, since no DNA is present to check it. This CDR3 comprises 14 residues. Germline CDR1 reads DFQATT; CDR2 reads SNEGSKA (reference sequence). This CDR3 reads CSARDGDRGYEQYF.

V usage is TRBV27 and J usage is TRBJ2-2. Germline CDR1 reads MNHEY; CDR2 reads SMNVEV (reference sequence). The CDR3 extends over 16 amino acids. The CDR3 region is CASSLFPRPNTGELFF.

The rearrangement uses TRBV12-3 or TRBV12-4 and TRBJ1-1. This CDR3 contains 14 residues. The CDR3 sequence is CASTPLTVNTEAFF.

CDR3 sequence: CASSLDPVGETQYF. The chain joins TRBV5-1 to TRBJ2-5. CDR3 size: 14 residues. Per the germline V gene, CDR1 is SGHRS and CDR2 is YFSETQ.